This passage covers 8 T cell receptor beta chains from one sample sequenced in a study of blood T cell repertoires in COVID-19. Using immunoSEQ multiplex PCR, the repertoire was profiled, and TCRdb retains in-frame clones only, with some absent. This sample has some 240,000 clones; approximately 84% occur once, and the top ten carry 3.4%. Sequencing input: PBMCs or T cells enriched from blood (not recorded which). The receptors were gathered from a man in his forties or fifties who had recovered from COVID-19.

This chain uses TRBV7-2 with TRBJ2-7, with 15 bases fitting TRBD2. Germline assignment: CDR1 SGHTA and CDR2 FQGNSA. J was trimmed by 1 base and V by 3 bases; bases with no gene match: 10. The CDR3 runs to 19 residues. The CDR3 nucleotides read TGTGCCAGCAGCTTGGTCGGGACTAGCGGGAGGTACAGATCCTACGAGCAGTACTTC. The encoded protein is CASSLVGTSGRYRSYEQYF.

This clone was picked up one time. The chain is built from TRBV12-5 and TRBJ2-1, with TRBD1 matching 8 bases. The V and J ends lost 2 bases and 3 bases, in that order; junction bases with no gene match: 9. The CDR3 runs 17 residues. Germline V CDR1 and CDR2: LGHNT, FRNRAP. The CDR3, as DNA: TGTGCTAGTGGTTTGCTACAGGGGGTAATGGGCTACAATGAGCAGTTCTTC. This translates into CASGLLQGVMGYNEQFF.

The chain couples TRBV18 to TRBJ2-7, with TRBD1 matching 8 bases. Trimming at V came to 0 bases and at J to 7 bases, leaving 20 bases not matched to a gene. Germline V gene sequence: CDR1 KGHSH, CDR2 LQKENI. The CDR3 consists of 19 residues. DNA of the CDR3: TGTGCCAGCTCACCACCGGGGAAAGACAGGGGCCCTTTGATGAGGGAGCAGTACTTC. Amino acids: CASSPPGKDRGPLMREQYF.

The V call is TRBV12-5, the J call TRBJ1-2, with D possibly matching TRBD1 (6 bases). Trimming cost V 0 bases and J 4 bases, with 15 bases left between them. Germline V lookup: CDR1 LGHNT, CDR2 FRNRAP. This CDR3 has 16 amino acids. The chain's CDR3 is CASGLVLLGQRYGYTF. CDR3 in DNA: TGTGCTAGTGGTTTGGTACTGCTGGGACAACGCTATGGCTACACCTTC. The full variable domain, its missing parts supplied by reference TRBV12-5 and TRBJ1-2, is DARVTQTPRHKVTEMGQEVTMRCQPILGHNTVFWYRQTMMQGLELLAYFRNRAPLDDSGMPKDRFSAEMPDATLATLKIQPSEPRDSAVYFCASGLVLLGQRYGYTFGSGTRLTVV.

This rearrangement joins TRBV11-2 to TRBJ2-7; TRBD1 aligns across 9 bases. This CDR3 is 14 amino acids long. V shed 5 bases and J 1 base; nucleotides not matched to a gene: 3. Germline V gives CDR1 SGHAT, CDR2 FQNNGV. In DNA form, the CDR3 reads TGTGCCAGCAGCCCCGGGACAGGGTCCTACGAGCAGTACTTC. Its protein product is CASSPGTGSYEQYF. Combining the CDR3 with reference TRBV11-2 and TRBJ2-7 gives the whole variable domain EAGVAQSPRYKIIEKRQSVAFWCNPISGHATLYWYQQILGQGPKLLIQFQNNGVVDDSQLPKDRFSAERLKGVDSTLKIQPAKLEDSAVYLCASSPGTGSYEQYFGPGTRLTVT.

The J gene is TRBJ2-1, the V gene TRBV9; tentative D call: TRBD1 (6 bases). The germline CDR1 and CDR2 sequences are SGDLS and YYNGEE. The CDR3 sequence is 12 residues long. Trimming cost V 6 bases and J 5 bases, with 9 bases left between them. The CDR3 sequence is CASTDRNNEQFF. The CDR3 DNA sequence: TGTGCCAGCACGGACAGAAACAATGAGCAGTTCTTC.

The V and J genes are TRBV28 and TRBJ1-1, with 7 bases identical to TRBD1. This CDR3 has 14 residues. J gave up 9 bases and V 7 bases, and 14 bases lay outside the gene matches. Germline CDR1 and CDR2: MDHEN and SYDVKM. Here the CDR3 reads CASNEGQAPLKAFF. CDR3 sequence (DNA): TGTGCCAGCAACGAAGGACAGGCCCCCCTTAAAGCTTTCTTT.

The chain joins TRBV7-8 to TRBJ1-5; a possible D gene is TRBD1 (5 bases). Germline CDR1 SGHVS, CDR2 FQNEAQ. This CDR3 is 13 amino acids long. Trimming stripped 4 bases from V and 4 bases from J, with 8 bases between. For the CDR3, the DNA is TGTGCCAGCAGCTCCTCAGGGAATCAGCCCCAGCATTTT. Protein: CASSSSGNQPQHF.